This TCR beta chain stems from a study of blood T cells in healthy people across ages. At least 6.5 million PBMCs were isolated per sample. Total RNA extracted from each sample amounted to at least 5.5 micrograms. Worth noting for this clonotype: The antigen is not known.

The V end was cut by 6 bases, the J end by 8 bases, with 16 bases between. This CDR3 spans 12 amino acids. The germline V gene encodes CDR1 DFQATT and CDR2 SNEGSKA (reference sequence). It was with a sample-barcoded 5' primer and a J-beta primer mix that a second PCR of roughly 7 to 12 cycles was run. TCRdb re-called the 5' RACE reads through MiXCR, storing one row per CDR3 protein. The sample shows 1.5 million to 2 million distinct CDR3 sequences, roughly 52% of them seen only once. Whole-study results and caveats: Long-lived donors carried more naive CD4+ cells and greater diversity than aged donors.

V usage is TRBV20-1 and J usage is TRBJ1-2, with a possible D match to TRBD1 (6 bases). The sequence was obtained from a woman aged 40 to 50 in good health. The sequenced sample was blood. The CDR3, as DNA: TGCAGTGCACCATGGACAGCTCCCGGCTACACCTTC. It yields the protein CSAPWTAPGYTF.